These 9 T cell receptor beta chains came from one sample sequenced in a study of blood T cell repertoires in COVID-19. The method was immunoSEQ multiplex PCR; TCRdb's version includes in-frame clones alone and lacks a portion of them. This sample has 240,000 or so clones; approximately 90% occur once, and the top ten carry roughly 7.8%. The source material was peripheral blood. These receptors originate from a man in his sixties who had recovered from COVID-19.

The rearrangement joins TRBV3-1 (or the pseudogene TRBV3-2) to TRBJ2-1, with D possibly being TRBD1 (6 bases). Germline CDR1 is LGHDT and CDR2 is YNNKEL (reference sequence). V lost 3 bases to trimming and J lost 7 bases, with 7 bases between them. The CDR3 is 12 residues long. The DNA of the CDR3 is TGTGCCAGCAGCCAGAGGGGGAATGAGCAGTTCTTC. The encoded protein is CASSQRGNEQFF.

This sequence joins TRBV12-3 or TRBV12-4 and TRBJ1-6, with TRBD1 as a possible D gene (6 bases). CDR3 size: 12 residues. V was trimmed by 10 bases and J by 6 bases, leaving 10 bases between them. The chain's CDR3 is CATQGANSPLHF. Written as DNA, the CDR3 is TGTGCCACACAGGGAGCTAATTCACCCCTCCACTTT.

This chain links TRBV9 with TRBJ2-2; TRBD1 aligns across 8 bases. V dropped 3 bases and J dropped 4; count of bases not matched to a gene: 5. The CDR3 loop spans 15 amino acids. The V gene's germline CDR1 is SGDLS and CDR2 YYNGEE. DNA for the CDR3: TGTGCCAGCAGCGACCGACAGGGGTTCACCGGGGAGCTGTTTTTT. It codes for CASSDRQGFTGELFF.

V is TRBV5-1 and J is TRBJ1-3; the match to TRBD1 covers 10 bases. Per the germline V gene, CDR1 is SGHRS and CDR2 is YFSETQ. The ends lost 4 bases at V and 2 bases at J; junction bases unmatched: 3. The CDR3 runs to 15 residues. The CDR3 here is CASSIGQGAGNTIYF. CDR3 nucleotides: TGCGCCAGCAGCATCGGACAGGGGGCTGGAAACACCATATATTTT.

The V and J genes are TRBV3-1 (or the pseudogene TRBV3-2) and TRBJ1-2, with D possibly matching TRBD1 (5 bases). Trimming shortened V by 1 base and J by 3 bases, and 9 bases separated the two germline ends. The germline V gene encodes CDR1 LGHDT and CDR2 YNNKEL (reference sequence). CDR3 length: 14 amino acids. CDR3 in amino acids: CASSQAGVYYGYTF. As DNA, the CDR3 is TGTGCCAGCAGCCAAGCGGGGGTATACTATGGCTACACCTTC.

This chain joins TRBV1 and TRBJ2-7; TRBD1 is the table's D call, not checked against the DNA. TRBV1 is a known pseudogene. The CDR3 spans 14 residues. The CDR3 DNA sequence: TGCACCAGCAGCCAAGATCTTTGCAGATACGAGCAGTACGTC. This translates into CTSSQDLCRYEQYV.

The chain recombines TRBV3-1 (or the pseudogene TRBV3-2) with TRBJ2-4, with D maybe TRBD2 (6 bases). The V gene lost 6 bases and the J gene lost 6 bases, with 15 bases spanning the gap. From germline, CDR1 is LGHDT and CDR2 YNNKEL (reference sequence). The CDR3 has 14 amino acids. In nucleotides, the CDR3 is TGTGCCAGCAGTGTCAGAGGACTACTAAACATTCAGTACTTC. This codes for CASSVRGLLNIQYF.

The chain uses TRBV5-1 and TRBJ2-7; 10 bases map to TRBD1. The CDR3 covers 15 residues. Germline trimming cut 4 bases from V and 7 bases from J; bases unmatched to any gene: 11. Germline V gene lookup returns CDR1 SGHRS and CDR2 YFSETQ. In nucleotides, the CDR3 is TGCGCCAGCAGCGCAGTCGGGACAGGGGCAGAGGAGCAGTACTTC. Protein sequence: CASSAVGTGAEEQYF.

This clone appeared a single time. This sequence joins TRBV5-4 and TRBJ1-1; 7 positions agree with TRBD1. The J segment lost 5 bases and the V segment lost 2 bases, leaving 15 bases of the junction unmatched. There are 17 residues in the CDR3. Germline V CDR1 and CDR2: SGHNT, YYREEE (reference sequence). In DNA, the CDR3 is TGTGCCAGCAGCTTAGGGGGCCAGACAGGGCCTTGGACTGAAGCTTTCTTT. This encodes CASSLGGQTGPWTEAFF.